The present entry profiles one T cell receptor (beta chain) with its context. Its antigen is unknown. The CDR3 covers 15 residues. Per germline, CDR1 SGDLS and CDR2 YYNGEE. The V end lost 4 bases, the J end lost 2 bases, and 14 bases lay between the germline ends. Each CDR3 protein is one row after TCRdb ran MiXCR on the reads. This table holds approximately 220,000 distinct CDR3 sequences, approximately 38% found once. This entry belongs to a study of T cell repertoires in cytomegalovirus infection. Study in general: Matching HLA type, along with CMV infection, was indicated by public TCR beta signatures. Study results and caveats: The ex vivo response was dominated by HLA-C-restricted CMV-specific TCR beta clonotypes.

The starting material was CD8+ T cells from cultured PBMCs, obtained from culture after CMV antigen stimulation. This clonotype originated in a human donor in good health (CMV status not recorded). Some clones in this sample may be carry-over from other donors' samples. The chain joins TRBV9 to TRBJ2-3; D call uncertain. The CDR3 region is CASSFHGGATDTQYF. Here the CDR3 DNA reads TGTGCCAGCAGCTTCCATGGCGGCGCCACAGATACGCAGTATTTT.